Listed below are T cell receptor beta chains from one sample, sequenced in a study of shared clonotypes between healthy human individuals. Here immunoSEQ multiplex PCR was the method, and the copy in TCRdb shows in-frame clones only, minus some. The sample includes about 1.1 million clones, 75% to 80% of them seen just once. Sequencing was carried out using memory CD4+ T cells from PBMCs. The receptors derive from a man aged 18 to 30 in good health. Some clones in this sample may be carry-over from other donors' samples. The CDR3 runs from the conserved cysteine through the conserved F or W. Fields, in order: J gene, V gene, D gene, clone size, CDR3 DNA, CDR3 protein. D genes are given only for firm matches. Only part of the rows carry a size: once, few, many, or a class if the clone is expanded.

>TRBJ2-1|TRBV10-3|NA|NA
TGTGCCATCAGAGACAGGTCTTCCTACAATGAGCAGTTCTTC
CAIRDRSSYNEQFF
>TRBJ2-5|TRBV5-1|NA|NA
TGCGCCAGCTGGGGGACCGAACGGCGGGAGACCCAGTACTTC
CASWGTERRETQYF
>TRBJ1-4|TRBV5-1|TRBD1|NA
TGCGCCAGCACCAGAAAAAGCCGGGACAGGTCCGAAAAACTGTTTTTT
CASTRKSRDRSEKLFF
>TRBJ2-2|TRBV5-1|NA|NA
TGCGCCAGCAGCTGGGGAGATGCCACCGGGGAGCTGTTTTTT
CASSWGDATGELFF
>TRBJ2-7|TRBV21-1|NA|NA
TGTGCCAGCAGCAAAGGAAACCGGGACAACTACTCCTACGAGCAGTACTTC
CASSKGNRDNYSYEQYF
>TRBJ2-5|TRBV5-1|NA|NA
TGCGCCAGCAGCTTGGACAGACAAGAGACCCAGTACTTC
CASSLDRQETQYF
>TRBJ1-1|TRBV20-1|NA|few
TGCAGTGGCCGAGGGGGCACTGAAGCTTTCTTT
CSGRGGTEAFF
>TRBJ2-7|TRBV19|NA|NA
TGTGCCAGTAGTTCCGGACAGACAACCTACGAGCAGTACTTC
CASSSGQTTYEQYF
>TRBJ1-2|TRBV7-9|NA|NA
TGTGCCAGCAGCTCCGACGGAGGGGAGGGGCTTAACTATGGCTACACCTTC
CASSSDGGEGLNYGYTF
>TRBJ2-3|TRBV5-1|NA|NA
TGCGCCAGCAGCTCCCAGGGTGGGACAGATACGCAGTATTTT
CASSSQGGTDTQYF
>TRBJ1-2|TRBV28|NA|NA
TGTGCCAGCAGCCCCCTTGGGGCGGGCTATGGCTACACCTTC
CASSPLGAGYGYTF
>TRBJ2-3|TRBV5-1|NA|NA
TGCGCCAGCAGCTTGGCGGGGTTCACAGATACGCAGTATTTT
CASSLAGFTDTQYF
>TRBJ2-1|TRBV5-1|TRBD1|NA
TGTGCCAGCAGCCTGTCCGGGACAGGGGACAATGAGCAGTTCTTC
CASSLSGTGDNEQFF
>TRBJ1-1|TRBV7-9|NA|NA
TGTGCCAGCAGCCGATGGGGCGCCGGACCTAAACCGAACACTGAAGCTTTCTTT
CASSRWGAGPKPNTEAFF
>TRBJ2-5|TRBV2|TRBD1|NA
TGTGCCAGCAGCATCCTGACAGGGCAAGAGACCCAGTACTTC
CASSILTGQETQYF
>TRBJ1-2|TRBV19|NA|NA
TGTGCCAGTCGAAGCGTTCCCGGGTATGGCTACACCTTC
CASRSVPGYGYTF
>TRBJ1-2|TRBV20-1|NA|once
TGCAGTGCTAATGGCTACACCTTC
CSANGYTF
>TRBJ1-1|TRBV18|NA|NA
TGTGCCAGCTCACCCCTCCCCGCCGACGCGGTGAACACTGAAGCTTTCTTT
CASSPLPADAVNTEAFF
>TRBJ2-7|TRBV5-4|NA|NA
TGTGCCAGCAGCCCGGGTGGTGGTCAGGGCTACGAGCAGTACTTC
CASSPGGGQGYEQYF
>TRBJ2-7|TRBV30|NA|NA
TGTGCCTGGAGTGTAGGCGGACCCTACGAGCAGTACTTC
CAWSVGGPYEQYF
>TRBJ2-5|TRBV7-2|NA|NA
TGTGCCAGCAGCTTAGCGGGGGGTAGACGGGAGACCCAGTACTTC
CASSLAGGRRETQYF
>TRBJ1-1|TRBV5-4|TRBD1|NA
TGTGCCAGCAGCCCGGTAGGCCCAGGGGGCGCTATGAACACTGAAGCTTTCTTT
CASSPVGPGGAMNTEAFF
>TRBJ2-7|TRBV7-9|NA|once
TGTGCCAGCAGCTTGGATCAGGGGCGCAAGGGGACCTACGAGCAGTACTTC
CASSLDQGRKGTYEQYF
>TRBJ2-3|TRBV2|NA|NA
TGTGCCAGCAGTCAGTCCCGGGACTTCACAGATACGCAGTATTTT
CASSQSRDFTDTQYF
>TRBJ2-7|TRBV5-1|TRBD1|once
TGCGCCAGCAGCTTGGACAGGGGAAACGGGGAGCAGTACTTC
CASSLDRGNGEQYF
>TRBJ1-1|TRBV6-1|TRBD1|NA
TGTGCCAGCAGTGAAGTAGGGGGCAGCTTCACTGAAGCTTTCTTT
CASSEVGGSFTEAFF
>TRBJ2-2|TRBV4-1|NA|once
TGCGCCAGCAGCCAAGATAAACCCTCTGGGGAGCTGTTTTTT
CASSQDKPSGELFF
>TRBJ2-5|TRBV7-9|NA|NA
TGTGCCAGCAGTAGGGTAGGAGAGACCCAGTACTTC
CASSRVGETQYF
>TRBJ2-4|TRBV28|NA|NA
TGTGCCAGCACCGGGGGACGGGCAGCCAAAAACATTCAGTACTTC
CASTGGRAAKNIQYF
>TRBJ1-1|TRBV6-1|NA|NA
TGTGCCAGCAGTCCTGGACAGTTGAACACTGAAGCTTTCTTT
CASSPGQLNTEAFF
>TRBJ1-6|TRBV5-4|NA|NA
TGTGCCAGCAGCTGGGGGACGGGGGATAATTCACCCCTCCACTTT
CASSWGTGDNSPLHF
>TRBJ1-3|TRBV9|NA|NA
TGTGCCAGCAGCGTAGTCGGGACATCTGGAAACACCATATATTTT
CASSVVGTSGNTIYF
>TRBJ1-2|TRBV28|NA|NA
TGTGCCAGTAAGACGGGACTTACGGCCTCGGCGGGCTACACCTTC
CASKTGLTASAGYTF
>TRBJ2-3|TRBV5-8|NA|NA
TGTGCCAGCAGTTTAAACGGGTACACAGATACGCAGTATTTT
CASSLNGYTDTQYF
>TRBJ1-3|TRBV28|NA|NA
TGTGCCAGTGGAGCGGGGGAGAGGAACACCATATATTTT
CASGAGERNTIYF
>TRBJ2-7|TRBV7-2|NA|NA
TGTGCCAGCAGCCCCCAGCCGCTGGGAGCTTTCGAGCAGTACTTC
CASSPQPLGAFEQYF
>TRBJ2-3|TRBV6-1|TRBD2|NA
TGTGCCAGCAGTGAAGGGGGGACTAGCGGAAACACAGATACGCAGTATTTT
CASSEGGTSGNTDTQYF
>TRBJ2-1|TRBV2|TRBD2|NA
TGTGCCAGCAGACGGGGACTAGCGGGAGGACAGGGGCAGTTCTTC
CASRRGLAGGQGQFF
>TRBJ1-2|TRBV7-2|NA|once
TGTGCCAGCAGCCCGTCGAGGACAATAAACTATGGCTACACCTTC
CASSPSRTINYGYTF
>TRBJ2-7|TRBV7-6|TRBD1|NA
TGTGCCAGCAGCCCGGGGACAGGGGGCATCTACGAGCAGTACTTC
CASSPGTGGIYEQYF
>TRBJ1-5|TRBV30|NA|many
TGTGCCTGGAGTGTACAGCCCCAGGGGACGGGTGGCAATCAGCCCCAGCATTTT
CAWSVQPQGTGGNQPQHF
>TRBJ2-7|TRBV5-6|NA|NA
TGTGCCAGCAGCTTGGGGCGGCTCTACGAGCAGTACTTC
CASSLGRLYEQYF
>TRBJ1-2|TRBV6-5|NA|NA
TGTGCCAGCAGTTACTCGGTGGCAGGCCTGTATGGCTACACCTTC
CASSYSVAGLYGYTF
>TRBJ1-2|TRBV7-9|TRBD1|NA
TGTGCCAGCAGCTTTACTGTAACAGGACAGGGAAACTATGGCTACACCTTC
CASSFTVTGQGNYGYTF
>TRBJ2-1|TRBV2|TRBD2|few
TGTGCCAGCAGGGGGACTAGCGGGTACAATGAGCAGTTCTTC
CASRGTSGYNEQFF
>TRBJ2-2|TRBV7-3|NA|NA
TGTGCCAGCAGCGCGTACCCGGGGGAGCTGTTTTTT
CASSAYPGELFF
>TRBJ2-3|TRBV28|NA|NA
TGTGCCAGCTCCAGAGGGGGAAGCGGAGCTGTGACAGATACGCAGTATTTT
CASSRGGSGAVTDTQYF
>TRBJ1-2|TRBV25-1|NA|NA
TGTGCCAGCAGTGAGGGGGACGGGACAAAATATGGCTACACCTTC
CASSEGDGTKYGYTF
>TRBJ2-7|TRBV2|TRBD1|NA
TGTGCCAGCAGTGCGGGACAGGGTTCCTACGAGCAGTACTTC
CASSAGQGSYEQYF
>TRBJ2-1|TRBV6-5|NA|once
TGTGCCAGCAGTTACTCCGTAGGCTATGAGCAGTTCTTC
CASSYSVGYEQFF
>TRBJ2-7|TRBV6-5|NA|NA
TGTGCCAGCAGACCCAGCCGGGACTCCTCCTACGAGCAGTACTTC
CASRPSRDSSYEQYF
>TRBJ2-2|TRBV7-9|NA|NA
TGTGCCAGCAGCTTAGACAGGGCGGACGGGGAGCTGTTTTTT
CASSLDRADGELFF
>TRBJ1-1|TRBV5-5|NA|once
TGTGCCAGCAGCTTGACAGGAAACACTGAAGCTTTCTTT
CASSLTGNTEAFF